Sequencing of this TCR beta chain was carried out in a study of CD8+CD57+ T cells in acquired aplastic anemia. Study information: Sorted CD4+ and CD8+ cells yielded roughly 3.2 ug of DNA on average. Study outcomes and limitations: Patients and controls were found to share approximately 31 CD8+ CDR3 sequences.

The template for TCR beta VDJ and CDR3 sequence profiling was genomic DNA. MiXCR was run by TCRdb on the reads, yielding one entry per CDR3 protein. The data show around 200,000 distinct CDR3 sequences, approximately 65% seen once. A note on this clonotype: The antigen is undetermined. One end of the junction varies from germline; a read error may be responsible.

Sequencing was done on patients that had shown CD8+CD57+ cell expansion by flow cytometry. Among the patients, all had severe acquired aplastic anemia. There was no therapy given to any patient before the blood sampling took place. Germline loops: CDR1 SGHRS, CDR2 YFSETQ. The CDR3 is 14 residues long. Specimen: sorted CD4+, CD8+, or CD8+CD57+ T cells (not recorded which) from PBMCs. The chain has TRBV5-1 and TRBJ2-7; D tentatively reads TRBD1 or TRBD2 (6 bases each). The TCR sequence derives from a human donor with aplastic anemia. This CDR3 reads CASSFGGTPYEQYF. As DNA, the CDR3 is TGTGCCAGCAGCTTCGGCGGGACACCTTACGAGCAGTACTTC.